These 2 T cell receptor beta chains came from one sample sequenced in a study of shared T cell receptors in the human thymus. Clones were read by immunoSEQ multiplex PCR, and TCRdb kept only the in-frame ones, dropping some. The table includes 55,000 to 75,000 clones, more than 90% detected once. What was sequenced was thymocytes. These receptors were obtained from a human donor.

V gene TRBV4-1 combines with J gene TRBJ2-7, with unresolved D. This CDR3 comprises 13 residues. The germline V gene encodes CDR1 MGHRA and CDR2 YSYEKL. V was cut by 3 bases and J by 2 bases, with 8 bases left in between. The CDR3, as DNA: TGCGCCAGCAGCCAGTCCAAAACCTACGAGCAGTACTTC. Translating gives CASSQSKTYEQYF.

This chain links TRBV11-3 with TRBJ2-5; D possibly matches TRBD1 or TRBD2 (5 bases each). This CDR3 spans 17 amino acids. The V and J ends lost 3 bases and 4 bases respectively, with 21 bases between them. CDR1 is SGHNT and CDR2 is YENEEA in the germline V gene. The CDR3 reads CASSFLTPGRRVETQYF. The CDR3 coding sequence is TGTGCCAGCAGCTTCCTAACCCCGGGACGGAGAGTAGAGACCCAGTACTTC.